Presented here are 26 T cell receptor beta chains from one specimen sequenced in a study of T cell responses to AZD1222 COVID-19 vaccine. Some clones are missing from TCRdb's copy, which holds only in-frame ones; the method was immunoSEQ multiplex PCR. The table includes 150,000 to 200,000 clones, about 90% detected once. The source was peripheral blood, collected on day 0 of AZD1222 vaccination. The receptors derive from an adult in good health.

The chain recombines TRBV18 with TRBJ1-1; D is unclear. Trimming cost V 6 bases and J 2 bases, with 10 bases left between them. The germline CDR1 and CDR2 sequences are KGHSH and LQKENI. The CDR3 is 13 residues long. The CDR3 coding sequence is TGTGCCAGCTCCTACGACATTAACACTGAAGCTTTCTTT. Its translation is CASSYDINTEAFF. Combining the CDR3 with reference TRBV18 and TRBJ1-1 gives the whole variable domain NAGVMQNPRHLVRRRGQEARLRCSPMKGHSHVYWYRQLPEEGLKFMVYLQKENIIDESGMPKERFSAEFPKEGPSILRIQQVVRGDSAAYFCASSYDINTEAFFGQGTRLTVV.

The chain joins TRBV5-6 to TRBJ2-3; D might be TRBD2 (6 bases). V was shortened by 2 bases and J by 0 bases, with 13 bases between the two germline ends. Germline values: CDR1 SGHDT, CDR2 YYEEEE. This CDR3 spans 16 amino acids. The CDR3 coding sequence is TGTGCCAGCAGCTTTAGATTAGCGGCTAGCACAGATACGCAGTATTTT. Residues: CASSFRLAASTDTQYF.

In its sample, this clone was seen a few times. This chain joins TRBV28 and TRBJ1-3; D is undetermined. V lost 2 bases, J lost 0 bases, and 11 bases lay in between. Germline lookup yields CDR1 MDHEN and CDR2 SYDVKM. The CDR3 is 16 amino acids. The CDR3 bases are TGTGCCAGCAGTTTAGCGAGCAGCACCTCTGGAAACACCATATATTTT. Its translation is CASSLASSTSGNTIYF.

V and J are TRBV6-2 or TRBV6-3 and TRBJ1-1; D remains unclear. V was trimmed by 2 bases and J by 0 bases, leaving 10 bases between them. The CDR3 consists of 15 residues. The V gene's germline CDR1 is MNHEY and CDR2 SVGEGT. The CDR3: CASSYGYTMNTEAFF. The CDR3 DNA sequence: TGTGCCAGCAGTTACGGCTATACAATGAACACTGAAGCTTTCTTT.

The rearrangement joins TRBV4-1 to TRBJ2-2; no reliable D call. Trimming took 0 bases from V and 0 from J, leaving 5 bases between them. CDR3 length: 15 amino acids. Germline loops: CDR1 MGHRA, CDR2 YSYEKL. CDR3 sequence (DNA): TGCGCCAGCAGCCAAGAGGCAGCGAACACCGGGGAGCTGTTTTTT. Its translation is CASSQEAANTGELFF.

The V and J genes are TRBV19 and TRBJ1-2; 9 bases align to TRBD1. V was clipped by 4 bases and J by 8 bases; unmatched bases: 8. In germline, CDR1 is LNHDA, CDR2 SQIVND (reference sequence). The CDR3 runs to 14 residues. The CDR3 sequence: CASSTRQGVSGYTF. In DNA, the CDR3 is TGTGCCAGTAGTACCCGACAGGGGGTTAGCGGCTACACCTTC.

The chain carries TRBV28 and TRBJ1-1; 12 bases map to TRBD1. The germline V gene encodes CDR1 MDHEN and CDR2 SYDVKM. The CDR3 sequence is 15 residues long. The J segment lost 7 bases and the V segment lost 3 bases, leaving 6 bases of the junction unmatched. The chain's CDR3 is CASSLWDRGPGEAFF. The CDR3 DNA follows: TGTGCCAGCAGTTTGTGGGACAGGGGGCCGGGTGAAGCTTTCTTT.

The chain uses TRBV7-8 and TRBJ2-6; D gene uncertain. This CDR3 is built from 17 residues. Trimming removed 2 bases from V and 0 bases from J, with 11 bases in between. Germline CDR1 is SGHVS and CDR2 is FQNEAQ. The DNA of the CDR3 is TGTGCCAGCAGCTTAACCCCCGGAGACTCTGGGGCCAACGTCCTGACTTTC. Its protein is CASSLTPGDSGANVLTF.

This clone turned up a few times. The V call is TRBV14, the J call TRBJ1-2; TRBD1 aligns across 9 bases. This CDR3 comprises 13 residues. Germline-derived CDR1 and CDR2 are SGHDN and FVKESK. Germline trimming cut 3 bases from V and 7 bases from J; bases unmatched to any gene: 3. The chain's CDR3 is CASSQGQGIGYTF. In DNA, the CDR3 is TGTGCCAGCAGCCAGGGACAGGGTATTGGCTACACCTTC.

The rearrangement joins TRBV28 to TRBJ1-2; the match to TRBD1 covers 8 bases. The CDR3 is 13 residues long. Germline V gives CDR1 MDHEN, CDR2 SYDVKM. V dropped 5 bases and J dropped 10; count of bases not matched to a gene: 9. This CDR3 is CASSPPGQVTYTF. Here the CDR3 DNA reads TGTGCCAGCAGTCCCCCGGGACAGGTAACCTACACCTTC.

The chain joins TRBV30 to TRBJ1-1; 7 bases agree with TRBD1. CDR3 length: 13 residues. Trimming cost V 5 bases and J 5 bases; bases outside gene matches: 8. Germline loops: CDR1 GTSNPN, CDR2 SVGIG (reference sequence). This chain's CDR3 is CAWDRDGWTEAFF. CDR3 coding DNA: TGTGCCTGGGACAGGGACGGGTGGACTGAAGCTTTCTTT.

This chain joins TRBV21-1 and TRBJ1-6. TRBV21-1 is reported as a pseudogene. This CDR3 contains 17 residues. The CDR3 region is CASSDVLATHTNSPLHF. The CDR3 DNA reads TGTGCCAGCAGTGACGTTCTAGCTACACATACTAATTCACCCCTCCACTTT.

V and J are TRBV5-6 and TRBJ1-5, with 9 bases aligning to TRBD1. The germline V gene has CDR1 SGHDT and CDR2 YYEEEE. V was clipped by 2 bases and J by 5 bases; unmatched bases: 5. The CDR3 is made up of 15 amino acids. Here the CDR3 DNA reads TGTGCCAGCAGCTTTGGGACAGGGATGGATCAGCCCCAGCATTTT. Translation gives CASSFGTGMDQPQHF.

This chain uses TRBV14 with TRBJ1-1; no clear D gene. Trimming removed 2 bases at V and 7 bases at J, with 8 bases between. This CDR3 contains 12 residues. CDR1 SGHDN and CDR2 FVKESK come from the germline V gene. CDR3 in amino acids: CASSQSGIEAFF. As DNA, the CDR3 is TGTGCCAGCAGCCAAAGCGGAATTGAAGCTTTCTTT.

The chain couples TRBV5-1 to TRBJ2-2; D possibly corresponds to TRBD1 (6 bases). Trimming stripped 4 bases from V and 2 bases from J, with 15 bases between. CDR3 length: 16 residues. Germline assignment: CDR1 SGHRS and CDR2 YFSETQ. CDR3 coding DNA: TGCGCCAGCAGCAGCGCCGGGACATACAACACCGGGGAGCTGTTTTTT. Its translation: CASSSAGTYNTGELFF.

V gene TRBV14 combines with J gene TRBJ2-5, with D perhaps TRBD2 (6 bases). The CDR3 length is 14 residues. Germline CDR1 reads SGHDN; CDR2 reads FVKESK. Trimming removed 4 bases from V and 1 base from J, with 10 bases in between. The CDR3 protein is CASSRRDFQETQYF. Written as DNA, the CDR3 is TGTGCCAGCAGCCGCCGGGACTTCCAAGAGACCCAGTACTTC.

There are a few counts of this clone. The chain recombines TRBV4-1 with TRBJ1-4, with D hard to call. CDR1 and CDR2 from the germline V gene are MGHRA and YSYEKL. The CDR3 sequence is 16 residues long. Trimming cost V 5 bases and J 0 bases, with 13 bases left between them. The CDR3 nucleotides read TGCGCCAGCAGCGAATCGGGAACCCCAACTAATGAAAAACTGTTTTTT. This codes for CASSESGTPTNEKLFF.

The V and J genes are TRBV28 and TRBJ1-2; the match to TRBD1 covers 8 bases. From germline, CDR1 is MDHEN and CDR2 SYDVKM. J gave up 1 base and V 5 bases, and 6 bases lay outside the gene matches. The CDR3 extends over 15 amino acids. CDR3 coding DNA: TGTGCCAGCAGTCCTGGGACAGGTTATAACTATGGCTACACCTTC. Its protein product is CASSPGTGYNYGYTF.

In this sample, this clone turned up a few times. The CDR3 loop is CASSQGVYRALNTEAFF. In DNA, the CDR3 is TGTGCCAGTAGCCAGGGGGTTTACAGGGCCTTGAACACTGAAGCTTTCTTT. V gene TRBV19 combines with J gene TRBJ1-1; 7 bases are shared with TRBD1. V was clipped by 6 bases and J by 0 bases; unmatched bases: 13. This CDR3 region has 17 residues. Germline V gives CDR1 LNHDA, CDR2 SQIVND (reference sequence).

CDR3 coding DNA: TGTGCCATCAGTGAATCGGTTAAGGAGGCCCGCTACGAGCAGTACTTC. Its protein is CAISESVKEARYEQYF. This chain links TRBV10-3 with TRBJ2-7; weak D call: TRBD2 (5 bases). Germline lookup yields CDR1 ENHRY and CDR2 SYGVKD. CDR3 length: 16 amino acids. Trimming stripped 3 bases from V and 3 bases from J, with 18 bases between.

This clone was seen more than once but under ten times. The chain couples TRBV10-3 to TRBJ2-1; D might be TRBD2 (6 bases). CDR1 and CDR2 (germline): ENHRY, SYGVKD. The CDR3 totals 13 residues. Trimming cost V 8 bases and J 7 bases, with 15 bases left between them. This CDR3 reads CAIENREKNEQFF. DNA of the CDR3: TGTGCCATCGAGAACCGGGAGAAGAATGAGCAGTTCTTC.

J is TRBJ2-1 and V is TRBV2; 7 nucleotides align to TRBD1. Trimming cost V 5 bases and J 7 bases; bases outside gene matches: 5. CDR3 size: 13 residues. The germline gives CDR1 SNHLY, CDR2 FYNNEI. CDR3 in DNA: TGTGCCAGCAGTTACAGGGGTGCGAATGAGCAGTTCTTC. Translated, it gives CASSYRGANEQFF.

The chain couples TRBV7-9 to TRBJ1-6, with D maybe TRBD1 (6 bases). V was clipped by 4 bases and J by 13 bases, with 11 bases between them. CDR1 and CDR2 from the germline V gene are SEHNR and FQNEAQ (reference sequence). The CDR3 runs 12 residues. The CDR3 protein is CASSSGDLPLHF. The CDR3 DNA sequence: TGTGCCAGCAGCTCAGGGGATTTGCCCCTCCACTTT.

The V call is TRBV5-1, the J call TRBJ2-1, with TRBD2 as a possible D gene (5 bases). The CDR3 loop spans 17 amino acids. Germline CDR1 and CDR2: SGHRS and YFSETQ. Trimming took off 1 base at V and 6 bases at J, with 20 bases between the two ends. The DNA for the CDR3 is TGCGCCAGCAGCTTGCTATCGGCCCTCCCAGCGGCCAATGAGCAGTTCTTC. This gives the protein CASSLLSALPAANEQFF.

This chain joins TRBV28 and TRBJ1-5, with 7 bases matching TRBD1. Trimming cost V 4 bases and J 9 bases; bases outside gene matches: 18. Per germline, CDR1 MDHEN and CDR2 SYDVKM. The CDR3 sequence is 17 residues long. CDR3 amino acids: CASSSNRDSGLRWPQHF. CDR3 DNA sequence: TGTGCCAGCAGTTCCAACCGGGACAGCGGCCTTCGTTGGCCCCAGCATTTT.

The V call is TRBV4-3, the J call TRBJ1-5; D gene uncertain. Germline lookup yields CDR1 LGHNA and CDR2 YSLEER. The CDR3 has 13 residues. V was pared by 1 base and J by 7 bases, with 8 bases between. CDR3 in DNA: TGCGCCAGCAGCCAAGGGGAAGGGCAGCCCCAGCATTTT. Amino acid sequence: CASSQGEGQPQHF.